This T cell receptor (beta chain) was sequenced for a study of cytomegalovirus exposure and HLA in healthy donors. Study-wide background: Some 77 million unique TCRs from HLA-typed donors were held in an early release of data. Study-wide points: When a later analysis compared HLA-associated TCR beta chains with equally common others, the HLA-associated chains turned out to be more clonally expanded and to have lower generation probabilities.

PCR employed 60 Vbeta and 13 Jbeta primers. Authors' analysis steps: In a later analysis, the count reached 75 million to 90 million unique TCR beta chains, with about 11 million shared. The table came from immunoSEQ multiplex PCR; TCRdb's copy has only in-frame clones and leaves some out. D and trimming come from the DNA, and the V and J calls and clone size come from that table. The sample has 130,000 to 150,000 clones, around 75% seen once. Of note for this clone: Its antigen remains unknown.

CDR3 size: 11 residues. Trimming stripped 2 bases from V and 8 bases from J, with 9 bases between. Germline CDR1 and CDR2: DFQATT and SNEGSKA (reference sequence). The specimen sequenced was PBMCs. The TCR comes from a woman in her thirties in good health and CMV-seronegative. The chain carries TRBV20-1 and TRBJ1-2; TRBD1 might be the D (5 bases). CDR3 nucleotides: TGCAGTGCTAGAAGTCAGGGAGGCTACACCTTC. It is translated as CSARSQGGYTF.